The subject of this entry is one T cell receptor beta chain. This record comes from a study of shared T cell receptors in the human thymus. The CDR3 loop spans 15 amino acids. The germline gives CDR1 SGHNT, CDR2 YYREEE (reference sequence). Trimming removed 4 bases from V and 6 bases from J; junction bases left unmatched: 10. The data were produced by immunoSEQ multiplex PCR, yet TCRdb's version contains in-frame clones alone and is incomplete. Among hundreds of thousands of clones listed, more than 75% were seen once. This same sample was also part of a study on human thymus T cells. That paper states: Healthy Finnish infants having corrective surgery for congenital heart defects served as donors. Thymus specimens were resections from corrective heart surgery. Thymic and blood repertoires appeared to display a bias in their usage of V and J genes. Unrelated individuals had highly overlapping thymic repertoires, as reported in related research.

V gene TRBV5-4 combines with J gene TRBJ2-7; TRBD2 aligns across 10 bases. Material: thymocytes. This sequence originates from a boy under two years old with a congenital heart defect. The DNA for the CDR3 is TGTGCCAGCAGCAGTGGCCAGCGGGAGGGAGGCGAGCAGTACTTC. Encoded protein: CASSSGQREGGEQYF.